A single sample is the source of the 9 T cell receptor beta chains below, sequenced in a study of cytomegalovirus exposure and HLA in healthy donors. Assay: immunoSEQ multiplex PCR; the TCRdb copy retains only in-frame clones and omits some. The table includes 150,000 to 200,000 clones, around nine tenths detected once. The sequenced sample consisted of PBMCs. All receptors derive from a man younger than 30 in good health and CMV-seropositive.

The chain couples TRBV6-5 to TRBJ2-2; D may be TRBD1 (6 bases). CDR3 length: 15 amino acids. Germline V gene lookup returns CDR1 MNHEY and CDR2 SVGAGI. V was clipped by 1 base and J by 3 bases, with 9 bases between them. CDR3: CASSYWTDYTGELFF. CDR3 nucleotides: TGTGCCAGCAGTTACTGGACAGACTACACCGGGGAGCTGTTTTTT.

The rearrangement links TRBV5-1 to TRBJ1-2, with TRBD1 matching over 7 bases. The CDR3 is 12 amino acids. J was trimmed by 5 bases and V by 5 bases; bases with no gene match: 3. Germline V gives CDR1 SGHRS, CDR2 YFSETQ. The CDR3 bases are TGCGCCAGCAGTCCGGGACAGTATGGCTACACCTTC. Its translation is CASSPGQYGYTF.

The chain couples TRBV5-4 to TRBJ1-2; 10 bases are shared with TRBD1. J lost 0 bases, V lost 4 bases, and 3 bases had no gene match. Germline V CDR1 and CDR2: SGHNT, YYREEE (reference sequence). This CDR3 is built from 15 residues. This CDR3 is CASSTGTGANYGYTF. CDR3 coding DNA: TGTGCCAGCAGCACCGGGACAGGGGCTAACTATGGCTACACCTTC.

This clone was seen a few times. This chain uses TRBV27 with TRBJ1-6; tentative D call: TRBD1 (5 bases). The CDR3 spans 15 residues. V gave up 6 bases and J gave up 7 bases, with 16 bases separating them. From germline, CDR1 is MNHEY and CDR2 SMNVEV (reference sequence). CDR3 DNA: TGTGCCAGCAGCCTAAAGGGGTCACCCAATTCACCCCTCCACTTT. Amino acid sequence: CASSLKGSPNSPLHF.

The DNA for the CDR3 is TGTGCCAGTAGTATAGTAGGACTAGCGGGAGGGCCGCGGAATGAGCAGTTCTTC. Its translation is CASSIVGLAGGPRNEQFF. This chain uses TRBV19 with TRBJ2-1, with 15 nucleotides matching TRBD2. The germline V gene has CDR1 LNHDA and CDR2 SQIVND (reference sequence). The CDR3 has 18 residues. V lost 1 base, J lost 7 bases, and 8 bases stayed unmatched.

This chain uses TRBV19 with TRBJ2-7, with TRBD2 identical over 8 bases. Germline lookup yields CDR1 LNHDA and CDR2 SQIVND (reference sequence). This CDR3 spans 13 amino acids. V dropped 3 bases and J dropped 6; count of bases not matched to a gene: 4. The DNA of the CDR3 is TGTGCCAGTAGTATCAAGGCGGGGGGCGAGCAGTACTTC. Translation gives CASSIKAGGEQYF.

The chain couples TRBV9 to TRBJ2-1; 7 bases line up with TRBD2. The V gene end was trimmed by 3 bases and the J gene end by 7 bases; junction bases not matched to a gene: 10. The CDR3 has 15 amino acids. The germline CDR1 and CDR2 sequences are SGDLS and YYNGEE. The CDR3 DNA follows: TGTGCCAGCAGCGCCTCGGGGGGTTGGGGGAATGAGCAGTTCTTC. It translates to CASSASGGWGNEQFF.

The chain carries TRBV29-1 and TRBJ2-7, with 13 positions matching TRBD2. The ends lost 4 bases at V and 1 base at J; junction bases unmatched: 1. In germline, CDR1 is SQVTM, CDR2 ANQGSEA. This CDR3 comprises 14 residues. The CDR3 sequence: CSVGLAGGSYEQYF. CDR3 DNA sequence: TGCAGCGTTGGACTAGCGGGGGGATCCTACGAGCAGTACTTC.

This clone is a singleton in its sample. CDR3 region: CASSYMGQGGYEQYF. CDR3 sequence (DNA): TGTGCCAGCAGTTACATGGGACAGGGTGGCTACGAGCAGTACTTC. V gene TRBV6-5 combines with J gene TRBJ2-7; 9 bases agree with TRBD1. V was pared by 2 bases and J by 3 bases, with 5 bases of the junction left unmatched. CDR1 is MNHEY, CDR2 SVGAGI, per germline. The CDR3 contains 15 residues.